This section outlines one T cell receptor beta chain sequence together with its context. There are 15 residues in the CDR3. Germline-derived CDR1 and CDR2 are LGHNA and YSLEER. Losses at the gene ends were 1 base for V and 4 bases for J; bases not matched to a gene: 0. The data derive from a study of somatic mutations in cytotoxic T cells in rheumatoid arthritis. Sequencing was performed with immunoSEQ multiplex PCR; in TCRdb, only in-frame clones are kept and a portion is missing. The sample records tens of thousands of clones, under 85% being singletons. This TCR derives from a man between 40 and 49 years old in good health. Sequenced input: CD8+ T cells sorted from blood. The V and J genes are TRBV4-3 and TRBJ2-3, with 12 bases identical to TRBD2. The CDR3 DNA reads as TGCGCCAGCAGCCAAGGACTAGCGGGAGCAGATACGCAGTATTTT. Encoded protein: CASSQGLAGADTQYF.